Each of the 14 T cell receptor beta chains below was sequenced from the same sample in a study of cytomegalovirus exposure and HLA in healthy donors. With 60 Vbeta and 13 Jbeta primers, the PCR was carried out. Profiled with immunoSEQ multiplex PCR; TCRdb holds only in-frame clones, not every one. In the table there are approximately 250,000 clones, about 88% of which are singletons. The sequenced material came from PBMCs. These receptors all come from a girl aged 2-10 years in good health and CMV-seronegative.

This chain links TRBV2 with TRBJ2-1, with TRBD2 matching over 11 bases. Germline loops: CDR1 SNHLY, CDR2 FYNNEI. The CDR3 contains 16 residues. J lost 7 bases, V lost 5 bases, and 10 bases had no gene match. CDR3 region: CASSPPLAGGFNEQFF. CDR3 coding DNA: TGTGCCAGCAGTCCCCCTCTAGCGGGGGGCTTTAATGAGCAGTTCTTC.

The chain combines TRBV5-1 with TRBJ2-3; TRBD2 matches 10 bases. The CDR3 has 15 residues. Germline-derived CDR1 and CDR2 are SGHRS and YFSETQ. Trimming cost V 4 bases and J 2 bases; bases outside gene matches: 4. CDR3 coding DNA: TGCGCCAGCAGCCGAGCGGGGGGGTTCACAGATACGCAGTATTTT. It is translated as CASSRAGGFTDTQYF.

This rearrangement joins TRBV9 to TRBJ2-3, with TRBD2 identical over 14 bases. Trimming removed 4 bases from V and 8 bases from J; junction bases left unmatched: 6. CDR1 and CDR2 (germline): SGDLS, YYNGEE. This CDR3 contains 15 residues. The chain's CDR3 is CASSPTSGGAGTQYF. The CDR3 nucleotides read TGTGCCAGCAGCCCGACTAGCGGGGGGGCAGGTACGCAGTATTTT.

J is TRBJ1-3 and V is TRBV23-1, with TRBD1 as a possible D gene (5 bases). TRBV23-1 is marked as an open reading frame, function uncertain. The CDR3 totals 14 residues. The V end was cut by 2 bases, the J end by 0 bases, with 5 bases between. CDR3 bases: TGCGCCAGCAGTCAAGGACACTCTGGAAACACCATATATTTT. This sequence encodes CASSQGHSGNTIYF.

CDR3 bases: TGTGCCAGTAGCATACTAGCGACCTCCTACAATGAGCAGTTCTTC. Its protein product is CASSILATSYNEQFF. V and J are TRBV19 and TRBJ2-1; 7 bases agree with TRBD2. The CDR3 extends over 15 amino acids. The trim removed 6 bases at V and 0 bases at J, leaving 5 bases unmatched. Per germline, CDR1 LNHDA and CDR2 SQIVND (reference sequence).

The chain is built from TRBV11-2 and TRBJ2-5, with 15 bases fitting TRBD2. The CDR3 runs 18 residues. In germline, CDR1 is SGHAT, CDR2 FQNNGV. V shed 2 bases, J shed 5 bases, and the junction held 9 bases outside the gene matches. This CDR3 is CASSLRWTSGGAGETQYF. DNA of the CDR3: TGTGCCAGCAGCTTACGTTGGACTAGCGGGGGGGCAGGGGAGACCCAGTACTTC.

The V and J genes are TRBV7-9 and TRBJ2-5; 7 bases match TRBD1. V dropped 4 bases and J dropped 0; count of bases not matched to a gene: 11. Germline CDR1 reads SEHNR; CDR2 reads FQNEAQ (reference sequence). The CDR3 runs 17 residues. The CDR3 sequence: CASSSPWGQLDQETQYF. The CDR3 DNA sequence: TGTGCCAGCAGCTCCCCTTGGGGACAGTTGGACCAAGAGACCCAGTACTTC.

This clone was found a few times. The rearrangement joins TRBV28 to TRBJ1-2, with a possible D match to TRBD1 (5 bases). The CDR3 is 13 residues long. Germline V lookup: CDR1 MDHEN, CDR2 SYDVKM. The V end lost 2 bases, the J end lost 3 bases, and 7 bases lay between the germline ends. DNA for the CDR3: TGTGCCAGCAGTTTACAGGGTTACTATGGCTACACCTTC. It codes for CASSLQGYYGYTF.

The chain recombines TRBV5-1 with TRBJ2-7, with 9 bases aligning to TRBD1. Germline CDR1 is SGHRS and CDR2 is YFSETQ. The CDR3 length is 14 residues. The V segment lost 0 bases and the J segment 6 bases; nucleotides outside the gene matches: 4. CDR3 region: CASSLAYRGPEQYF. DNA of the CDR3: TGCGCCAGCAGCTTGGCCTACAGGGGGCCCGAGCAGTACTTC.

The CDR3 spells CASSLGLVRGGTNYGYTF. Written as DNA, the CDR3 is TGTGCCAGCAGCTTAGGCCTCGTTCGGGGGGGCACTAACTATGGCTACACCTTC. The V gene is TRBV7-9, the J gene TRBJ1-2, with a weak D call TRBD1 (6 bases). The V end lost 1 base, the J end lost 0 bases, and 18 bases lay between the germline ends. In germline, CDR1 is SEHNR, CDR2 FQNEAQ (reference sequence). CDR3 length equals 18 residues. Complete variable domain (other parts from reference TRBV7-9 and TRBJ1-2): DTGVSQNPRHKITKRGQNVTFRCDPISEHNRLYWYRQTLGQGPEFLTYFQNEAQLEKSRLLSDRFSAERPKGSFSTLEIQRTEQGDSAMYLCASSLGLVRGGTNYGYTFGSGTRLTVV.

This CDR3 is CASSLISVTDGYTF. For the CDR3, the DNA is TGTGCCAGCAGCTTGATTTCGGTGACTGATGGCTACACCTTC. The V gene is TRBV5-6, the J gene TRBJ1-2; D gene ambiguous. This CDR3 region has 14 residues. V lost 1 base and J 6 bases, leaving 13 bases between the germline ends. Germline V lookup: CDR1 SGHDT, CDR2 YYEEEE.

This clone is a singleton in its sample. This chain connects TRBV4-2 to TRBJ1-6; tentatively, D is TRBD1 (6 bases). This CDR3 is built from 14 residues. With 1 base removed from V and 11 bases from J, the gap between germline ends came to 12 bases. The V gene's germline CDR1 is LGHNA and CDR2 YNFKEQ. CDR3 DNA: TGTGCCAGCAGCCAAGTAGATCGGACAGCACCCCTCCACTTT. Translating gives CASSQVDRTAPLHF.

In its sample, this clone was seen a few times. The chain has TRBV2 and TRBJ1-4; maybe TRBD1 (5 bases). The CDR3 extends over 13 amino acids. The V end lost 10 bases, the J end lost 6 bases, and 15 bases lay between the germline ends. Germline V CDR1 and CDR2: SNHLY, FYNNEI. The CDR3 loop reads CATMRGGDEKLFF. The CDR3 region has the DNA TGTGCCACCATGCGGGGAGGGGATGAAAAACTGTTTTTT.

The genes are TRBV6-5 and TRBJ2-1, with no clear D. V was cut by 5 bases and J by 5 bases, with 10 bases left in between. CDR3 length equals 13 residues. Germline V lookup: CDR1 MNHEY, CDR2 SVGAGI. The CDR3 nucleotides read TGTGCCAGCAGTGAAGGCAGGAACAATGAGCAGTTCTTC. It specifies CASSEGRNNEQFF.